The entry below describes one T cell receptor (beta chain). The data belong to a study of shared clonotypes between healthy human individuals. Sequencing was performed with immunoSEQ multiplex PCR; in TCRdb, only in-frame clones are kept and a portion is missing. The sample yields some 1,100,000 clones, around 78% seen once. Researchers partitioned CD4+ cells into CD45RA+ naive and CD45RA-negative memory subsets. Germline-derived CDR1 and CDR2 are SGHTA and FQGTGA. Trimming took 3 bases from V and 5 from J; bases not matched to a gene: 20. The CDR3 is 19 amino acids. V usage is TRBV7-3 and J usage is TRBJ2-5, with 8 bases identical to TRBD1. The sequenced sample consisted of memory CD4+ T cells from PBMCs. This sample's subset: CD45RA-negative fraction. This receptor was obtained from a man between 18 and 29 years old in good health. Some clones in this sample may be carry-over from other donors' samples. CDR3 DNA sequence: TGTGCCAGCAGCTTGATTGGCGGGACAGGAGAAGGTCTGGGTGAGACCCAGTACTTC. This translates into CASSLIGGTGEGLGETQYF.